This TCR beta chain was obtained from a study of T cells expressing NK-cell markers. On the study more broadly: Seven donors tested HCMV-seropositive and one tested seronegative among the eight sequenced.

Study-wide results and limits: Uncertainty persisted over the HCMV specificity of expanded NKG2C+ T cell clones. One observes that, in a handful of donors, these clonotypes were also the leading ones within the CD3+CD56-NKG2C+ fraction. NKG2C+ dominant clonotypes from 6 or 7 donors made up about 1.0-8% of CD8+ T cells.

CDR3 length: 14 residues. Germline-derived CDR1 and CDR2 are MGHRA and YSYEKL. As concerns this clonotype: Antigen specificity is unknown.

Reanalyzing the 5' RACE reads, TCRdb keeps one entry per CDR3 protein, without DNA. The repertoire shows some 600,000 distinct CDR3 sequences; the top ten hold roughly 3.5%. Sequencing was carried out using blood T cells: a sorted CD56 or NKG2C T cell subset, CD4+ or CD8+ T cells, or bulk PBMC T cells (not recorded which). The rearrangement joins TRBV4-1 to TRBJ2-1; TCRdb's D call of TRBD1 is untestable without DNA. This TCR derives from a man aged 18 to 30 in good health. The CDR3 region is CASSQGDANNEQFF.